This T cell receptor beta chain was recorded in a study of T-cell memory formation after mild COVID-19. Study-wide background: The TCR clusters were mostly specific to one donor. Overall study results and limits: Mostly located in CM and EM were contracting CD4+ clones, with contracting CD8+ clones located in EMRA. Pre-infection memory harbored some responding clones, suggesting cross-reactive memory joined. Day 15 to 85 contracting clones showed balanced CD4/CD8; later expanders leaned CD4+.

As for this clonotype: Its antigen is still unknown.

TCRdb itself ran the 5' RACE reads through MiXCR, one entry per CDR3 protein. Among around 140,000 distinct CDR3 sequences, under 30% were seen once, and the ten largest hold around 24%. The V gene lost 1 base and the J gene lost 6 bases, with 14 bases spanning the gap. Germline assignment: CDR1 SGHRS and CDR2 YFSETQ. The CDR3 has 15 residues. Sequencing input: PBMCs or a T cell subset sorted from them (not recorded which). The receptor was isolated from an adult woman who had mild COVID-19 (a few samples of this study predate the infection). Cell type and time point are not known. V is TRBV5-1 and J is TRBJ2-1; tentative D call: TRBD1 (5 bases). The CDR3 region is CASSLWASGANEQFF. The CDR3 nucleotides read TGCGCCAGCAGCTTGTGGGCCAGTGGGGCCAATGAGCAGTTCTTC.